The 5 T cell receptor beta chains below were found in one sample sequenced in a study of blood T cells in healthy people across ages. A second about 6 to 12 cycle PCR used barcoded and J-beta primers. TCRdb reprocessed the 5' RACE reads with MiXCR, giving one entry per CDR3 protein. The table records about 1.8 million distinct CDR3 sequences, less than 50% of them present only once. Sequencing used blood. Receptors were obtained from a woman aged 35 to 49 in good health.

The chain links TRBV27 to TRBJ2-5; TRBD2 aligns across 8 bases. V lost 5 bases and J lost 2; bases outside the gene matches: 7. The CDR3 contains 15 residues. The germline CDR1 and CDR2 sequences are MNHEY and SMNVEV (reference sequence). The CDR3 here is CASSTRGGHQETQYF. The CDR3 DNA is TGTGCCAGCAGTACCCGGGGGGGCCATCAAGAGACCCAGTACTTC.

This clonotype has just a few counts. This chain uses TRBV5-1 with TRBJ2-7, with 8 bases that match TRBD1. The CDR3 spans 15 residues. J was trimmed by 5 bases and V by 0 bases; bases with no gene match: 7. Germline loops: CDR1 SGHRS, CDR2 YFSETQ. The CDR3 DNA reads TGCGCCAGCAGCTTGGCCGGGACAGGAGTAAACGAGCAGTACTTC. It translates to CASSLAGTGVNEQYF.

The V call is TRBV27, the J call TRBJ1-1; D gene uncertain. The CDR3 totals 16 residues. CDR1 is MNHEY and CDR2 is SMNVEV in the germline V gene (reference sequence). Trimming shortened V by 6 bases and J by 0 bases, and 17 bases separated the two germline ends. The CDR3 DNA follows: TGTGCCAGCAGACCCCTCGGCAGACTAATGAACACTGAAGCTTTCTTT. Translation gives CASRPLGRLMNTEAFF.

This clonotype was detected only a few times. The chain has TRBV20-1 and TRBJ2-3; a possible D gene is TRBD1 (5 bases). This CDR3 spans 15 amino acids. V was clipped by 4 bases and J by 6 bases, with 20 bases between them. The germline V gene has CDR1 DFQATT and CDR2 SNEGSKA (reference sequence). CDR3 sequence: CSAKTGEGFLDTQYF. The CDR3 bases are TGCAGTGCTAAAACAGGAGAAGGGTTCTTGGATACGCAGTATTTT.

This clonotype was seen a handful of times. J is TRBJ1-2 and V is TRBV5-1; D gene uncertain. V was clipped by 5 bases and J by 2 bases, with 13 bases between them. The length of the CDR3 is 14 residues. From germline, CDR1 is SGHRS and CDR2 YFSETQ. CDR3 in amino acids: CASSWAGPNYGYTF. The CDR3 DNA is TGCGCCAGCAGTTGGGCGGGCCCCAACTATGGCTACACCTTC.